The clone carrying this T cell receptor (beta chain) was recorded only once. The length of the CDR3 is 17 residues. CDR1 is DFQATT, CDR2 SNEGSKA, per germline (reference sequence). Trimming at V came to 3 bases and at J to 5 bases, leaving 13 bases not matched to a gene. The record originates from a study of blood T cell repertoires in COVID-19. About the research overall: Both acute and convalescent COVID-19 samples were obtained from the United States, Italy and Spain.

In the study's own analysis: For nucleated cells, counts were estimated from reference gene primer amplification. TCRdb's copy holds only in-frame clones and misses some; the assay was immunoSEQ multiplex PCR. V and J calls and clone size are given by that table; D and trimming were obtained from the DNA. The profile shows roughly 260,000 clones, around 87% of them singletons. Sequencing used peripheral blood. This TCR was sampled from a woman aged 50 to 65 with acute or convalescent COVID-19. V and J are TRBV20-1 and TRBJ2-5, with 12 bases aligning to TRBD2. The CDR3 protein is CSASLGWLAGGGETQYF. For the CDR3, the DNA is TGCAGTGCTAGTCTCGGGTGGCTAGCGGGAGGGGGGGAGACCCAGTACTTC.